Each of the 5 T cell receptor beta chains below was sequenced from the same sample in a study of response to subunit inactivated influenza vaccine. Via MiXCR, TCRdb re-called the RT-PCR reads, giving one row per CDR3 protein. The sample has under 200,000 distinct CDR3 sequences, roughly a tenth seen once. The sequencing used CD8+ T cells sorted from PBMCs, collected around 25 months after vaccination. The receptors were sampled from a man in his fifties or sixties who received an inactivated influenza vaccine.

This clonotype was seen only a few times. V gene TRBV12-3 or TRBV12-4 combines with J gene TRBJ2-1; the match to TRBD2 covers 8 bases. This CDR3 region has 16 residues. The V gene end was trimmed by 8 bases and the J gene end by 1 base; junction bases not matched to a gene: 10. The CDR3 bases are TGTGCCAGCTGCCCGGGGGGGGGATTATCCTACAATGAGCAGTTCTTC. As protein: CASCPGGGLSYNEQFF.

This clonotype was seen many times. The chain employs TRBV6-2 or TRBV6-3 and TRBJ2-1; tentatively, D is TRBD2 (6 bases). Trimming shortened V by 2 bases and J by 0 bases, and 8 bases separated the two germline ends. The CDR3 runs to 15 residues. Germline CDR1 MNHEY, CDR2 SVGEGT. The CDR3 reads CASSYRSGSYNEQFF. The CDR3 DNA sequence: TGTGCCAGCAGTTACCGTAGCGGCTCCTACAATGAGCAGTTCTTC.

This clonotype was found a few times. The chain recombines TRBV6-5 with TRBJ2-6; tentative D call: TRBD1 (6 bases). Trimming removed 0 bases at V and 0 bases at J, with 6 bases between. CDR1 and CDR2 (germline): MNHEY, SVGAGI. The CDR3 sequence is 16 residues long. CDR3 loop: CASSYSGGSGANVLTF. The CDR3 region has the DNA TGTGCCAGCAGTTACTCAGGGGGCTCTGGGGCCAACGTCCTGACTTTC.

Only a few counts were recorded for this clonotype. The chain carries TRBV29-1 and TRBJ2-7, with TRBD1 as a possible D gene (5 bases). Germline values: CDR1 SQVTM, CDR2 ANQGSEA. Trimming left V 7 bases short and J 4 bases short, with 17 bases between. The CDR3 covers 13 residues. This chain's CDR3 is CSAYIDSIYEQYF. CDR3 DNA sequence: TGCAGCGCGTACATCGACAGCATTTACGAGCAGTACTTC.

This clonotype was recorded a few times. The V and J genes are TRBV13 and TRBJ2-1; 7 nucleotides align to TRBD1. From germline, CDR1 is PRHDT and CDR2 FYEKMQ (reference sequence). The length of the CDR3 is 15 residues. V dropped 0 bases and J dropped 4; count of bases not matched to a gene: 3. The CDR3 spells CASSLGGTVYNEQFF. The DNA for the CDR3 is TGTGCCAGCAGCTTAGGCGGGACAGTATACAATGAGCAGTTCTTC.